This T cell receptor beta chain was recovered during a study of T cell repertoires in cytomegalovirus infection. Study as a whole: A matching HLA type, together with CMV infection, was signaled by public TCR beta signatures. The study's findings and limits: Cumulative frequency (of public TCR beta family members) identified carriers of CMV plus the relevant HLA. The response measured ex vivo was dominated by TCR beta clonotypes (HLA-C-restricted and CMV-specific).

TCRdb analysed the reads with MiXCR anew, one entry per CDR3 protein. The data hold about 400,000 distinct CDR3 sequences, with less than 20% observed a single time. Ten or more counts support this clonotype. Its antigen is unknown. Sequencing was performed on PBMCs. This TCR was sampled from a human donor in good health (CMV status not recorded). Some clones in this sample may be carry-over from other donors' samples.

This CDR3 is CSASITSGQETQYF. The CDR3 DNA is TGCAGTGCTAGTATCACTAGCGGACAAGAGACCCAGTACTTC. The chain uses TRBV20-1 and TRBJ2-5; 8 nucleotides agree with TRBD2. Trimming took 3 bases from V and 2 from J; bases not matched to a gene: 5. Germline V gene sequence: CDR1 DFQATT, CDR2 SNEGSKA (reference sequence). The CDR3 is 14 amino acids.